Listed below are T cell receptor beta chains from one sample, sequenced in a study of blood T cells in healthy people across ages. TCRdb re-called the 5' RACE reads with MiXCR, one entry per CDR3 protein. The sample lists 1.5 million to 2 million distinct CDR3 sequences, around 48% occurring once. Sequencing was performed on blood. All receptors come from a woman aged 40 to 50 in good health. Both conserved end residues are part of each CDR3. The D gene is left open where the match is weak. Clone size is given for some rows only: seen once, a few or many times, or a class if the clone is expanded.

j_call | d_call | clone_size | v_call | cdr3_nt | cdr3_aa
TRBJ1-4 | TRBD1 | . | TRBV28 | TGTGCCAGCAGTTTTAGACAGGGCCGTGAAAAACTGTTTTTT | CASSFRQGREKLFF
TRBJ2-1 | . | . | TRBV20-1 | TGCAGTGCTAGAGATTTCGGGGCAAGATACTACAATGAGCAGTTCTTC | CSARDFGARYYNEQFF
TRBJ2-1 | TRBD1 | few | TRBV12-3/TRBV12-4 | TGTGCCAGCAGTACGCGACAGGGCTCCTACAATGAGCAGTTCTTC | CASSTRQGSYNEQFF
TRBJ1-2 | TRBD1 | . | TRBV27 | TGTGCCAGCAGTTTATCGCCCGGACAGGGACGTGGCTACACCTTC | CASSLSPGQGRGYTF
TRBJ1-2 | TRBD1 | few | TRBV12-3/TRBV12-4 | TGTGCCAGCAGTCGCCGGGACAGAGGGCATGGCTACACCTTC | CASSRRDRGHGYTF
TRBJ2-5 | . | . | TRBV6-2/TRBV6-3 | TGTGCCAGCAGTCCACACCAGGGGAGGCACCAAGAGACCCAGTACTTC | CASSPHQGRHQETQYF
TRBJ1-4 | . | . | TRBV29-1 | TGCAGCGTTGGGCGGGCTGGCGAAAAACTGTTTTTT | CSVGRAGEKLFF
TRBJ2-7 | . | few | TRBV6-2/TRBV6-3 | TGTGCCAGCACCCAGACCCTGACAGGTTTCGGGGCCGACGAGCAGTACTTC | CASTQTLTGFGADEQYF
TRBJ2-1 | . | once | TRBV18 | TGTGCCAGCTCATTGAGACAGGGAGGCAATGAGCAGTTCTTC | CASSLRQGGNEQFF
TRBJ1-4 | TRBD1 | . | TRBV4-1 | TGCGCCAGCAGCCAAGGGACAGGGGTTGAAAAACTGTTTTTT | CASSQGTGVEKLFF
TRBJ1-2 | TRBD1 | . | TRBV12-3/TRBV12-4 | TGTGCCAGCAGCGGGGACAGCCACTATGGCTACACCTTC | CASSGDSHYGYTF
TRBJ1-2 | . | . | TRBV7-9 | TGTGCCAGCAGCGAAAATTACGGAAACTATGGCTACACCTTC | CASSENYGNYGYTF
TRBJ2-1 | TRBD2 | . | TRBV20-1 | TGCAGTGCTGCTCTCCCAAGCGGGGGGGCCCACAATGAGCAGTTCTTC | CSAALPSGGAHNEQFF
TRBJ1-4 | . | few | TRBV28 | TGTGCCACCAAGGGTTCAGAGAATGAAAAACTGTTTTTT | CATKGSENEKLFF
TRBJ1-5 | TRBD1 | few | TRBV20-1 | TGCAGTGGGTGGGACAGGGCTGAGCCCCAGCATTTT | CSGWDRAEPQHF
TRBJ2-5 | TRBD1 | many | TRBV15 | TGTGCCACCAGCAGGGAGGTCGAGACAGGGGGCGGAGAGACCCAGTACTTC | CATSREVETGGGETQYF
TRBJ2-7 | . | few | TRBV6-1 | TGTGCCAGCACGTTGGATCTCCCGAACGAGCAGTACTTC | CASTLDLPNEQYF
TRBJ1-1 | TRBD1 | few | TRBV5-1 | TGCGCCAGCAGCTGGACAGGTCTTACTGAAGCTTTCTTT | CASSWTGLTEAFF
TRBJ2-5 | . | . | TRBV20-1 | TGCAGTGCTAGACAGGACGGCAATGAGCAGTACTTC | CSARQDGNEQYF
TRBJ2-7 | TRBD1 | . | TRBV9 | TGTGCCAGCAGCGTAGGGGACAGACACTACGAGCAGTACTTC | CASSVGDRHYEQYF
TRBJ1-2 | . | . | TRBV6-2/TRBV6-3 | TGTGCCAGCGGCCGGGGGTCCGGACAGAATTATGGCTACACCTTC | CASGRGSGQNYGYTF
TRBJ2-7 | . | . | TRBV9 | TGTGCCAGCAGCGTAAGGGCCTACAATGAGCAGTACTTC | CASSVRAYNEQYF
TRBJ2-5 | TRBD1 | . | TRBV6-1 | TGTGCCAGCAGTGAAAGTTTTGGGACAGGGGATCGAGAGACCCAGTACTTC | CASSESFGTGDRETQYF
TRBJ1-4 | TRBD1 | . | TRBV6-5 | TGTGCCAGCAGTTCCCAGGACAGGATTAATGAAAAACTGTTTTTT | CASSSQDRINEKLFF
TRBJ2-5 | TRBD1 | few | TRBV19 | TGTGCCAGTAGCCGGACAGGGACCACAGAGACCCAGTACTTC | CASSRTGTTETQYF
TRBJ2-7 | . | many | TRBV5-1 | TGCGCCAGCAGCTTCTGGCAGGACAACTACGAGCAGTACTTC | CASSFWQDNYEQYF
TRBJ1-5 | . | . | TRBV4-1 | TGCGCCAGCAGCCAAGCGGGGACGGCTGGGGATCAGCCCCAGCATTTT | CASSQAGTAGDQPQHF
TRBJ2-5 | TRBD2 | . | TRBV14 | TGTGCCAGCAGCCAAGATCTGGGGACTAGCGTGGAGACCCAGTACTTC | CASSQDLGTSVETQYF
TRBJ2-6 | . | . | TRBV7-9 | TGTGCCAGCAGGCACAGCTCTGGGGCCAACGTCCTGACTTTC | CASRHSSGANVLTF
TRBJ1-2 | . | . | TRBV27 | TGTGCCAGCAGTTTAGATTCTAAGGTCCGGATGTGTGGCTACACCTTC | CASSLDSKVRMCGYTF
TRBJ2-3 | . | . | TRBV29-1 | TGCAGCGTCTCAGGGGTCGGGGGTGGTGGAGATACGCAGTATTTT | CSVSGVGGGGDTQYF
TRBJ2-1 | . | . | TRBV12-3/TRBV12-4 | TGTGCCAGCTCCGCATTAGGGCCGGGTCAACGGCAGTTCTTC | CASSALGPGQRQFF
TRBJ1-4 | . | . | TRBV4-3 | TGCGCCAGTAGCCAAGAGGATCACAGGGCAACTAATGAAAAACTGTTTTTT | CASSQEDHRATNEKLFF
TRBJ1-1 | . | . | TRBV2 | TGTGCCAGTAAAACAGCGAACACTGAAGCTTTCTTT | CASKTANTEAFF
TRBJ1-5 | TRBD1 | once | TRBV5-6 | TGTGCCGGCAGCTTACAGGGGTGGTCGAATAATCAGCCCCAGCATTTT | CAGSLQGWSNNQPQHF